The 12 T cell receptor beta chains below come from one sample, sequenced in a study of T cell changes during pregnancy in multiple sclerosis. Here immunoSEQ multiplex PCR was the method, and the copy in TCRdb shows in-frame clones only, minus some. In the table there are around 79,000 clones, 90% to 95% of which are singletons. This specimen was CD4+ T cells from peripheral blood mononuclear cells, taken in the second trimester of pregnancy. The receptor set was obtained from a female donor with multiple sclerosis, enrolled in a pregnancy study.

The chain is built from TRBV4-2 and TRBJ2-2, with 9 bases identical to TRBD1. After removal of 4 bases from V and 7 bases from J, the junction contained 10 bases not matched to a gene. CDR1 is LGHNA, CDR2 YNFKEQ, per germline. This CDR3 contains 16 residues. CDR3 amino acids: CASSPARTGESGELFF. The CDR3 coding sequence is TGTGCCAGCAGCCCGGCACGGACAGGGGAAAGCGGGGAGCTGTTTTTT.

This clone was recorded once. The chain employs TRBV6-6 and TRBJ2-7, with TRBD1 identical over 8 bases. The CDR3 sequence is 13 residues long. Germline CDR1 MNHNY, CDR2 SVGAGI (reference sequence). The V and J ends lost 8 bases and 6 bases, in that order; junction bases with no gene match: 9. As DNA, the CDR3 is TGTGCCAGCTTCGGACAGGGAGTATCCGAGCAGTACTTC. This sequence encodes CASFGQGVSEQYF.

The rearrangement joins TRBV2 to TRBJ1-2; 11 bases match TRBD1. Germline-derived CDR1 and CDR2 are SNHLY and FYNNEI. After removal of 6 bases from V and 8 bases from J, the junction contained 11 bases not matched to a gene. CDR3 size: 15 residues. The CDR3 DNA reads TGTGCCAGCAGCCGAGACCGGACAGGGGGCGAAGGCTACACCTTC. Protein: CASSRDRTGGEGYTF.

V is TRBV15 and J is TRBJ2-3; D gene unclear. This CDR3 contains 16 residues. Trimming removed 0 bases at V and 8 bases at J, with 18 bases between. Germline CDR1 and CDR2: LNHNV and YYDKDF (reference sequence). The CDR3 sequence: CATSRDAAVGQATQYF. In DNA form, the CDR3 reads TGTGCCACCAGCAGAGACGCTGCCGTTGGGCAGGCTACGCAGTATTTT.

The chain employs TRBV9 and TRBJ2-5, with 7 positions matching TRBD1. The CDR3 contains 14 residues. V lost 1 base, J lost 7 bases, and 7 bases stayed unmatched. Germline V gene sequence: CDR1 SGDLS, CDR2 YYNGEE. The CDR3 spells CASSVSGTDGTQYF. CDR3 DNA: TGTGCCAGCAGCGTATCTGGGACAGATGGGACCCAGTACTTC.

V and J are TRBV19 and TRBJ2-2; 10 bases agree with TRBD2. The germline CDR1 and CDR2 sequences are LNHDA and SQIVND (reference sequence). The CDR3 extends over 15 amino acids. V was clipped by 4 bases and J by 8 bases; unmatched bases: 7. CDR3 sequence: CASSNLAGATGELFF. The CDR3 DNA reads TGTGCCAGTAGTAACCTAGCGGGGGCTACGGGGGAGCTGTTTTTT.

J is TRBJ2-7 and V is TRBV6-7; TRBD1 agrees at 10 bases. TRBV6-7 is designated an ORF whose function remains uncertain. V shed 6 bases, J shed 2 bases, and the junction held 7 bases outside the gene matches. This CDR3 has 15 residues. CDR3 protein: CASSLRTGGTYEQYF. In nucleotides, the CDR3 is TGTGCCAGCAGCCTTAGGACAGGGGGGACCTACGAGCAGTACTTC.

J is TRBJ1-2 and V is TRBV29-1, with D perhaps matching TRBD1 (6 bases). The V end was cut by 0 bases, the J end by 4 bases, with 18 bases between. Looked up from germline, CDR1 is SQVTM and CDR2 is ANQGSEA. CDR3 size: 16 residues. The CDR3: CSVEDLARGRGYGYTF. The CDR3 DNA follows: TGCAGCGTTGAAGATCTTGCCAGGGGACGCGGCTATGGCTACACCTTC.

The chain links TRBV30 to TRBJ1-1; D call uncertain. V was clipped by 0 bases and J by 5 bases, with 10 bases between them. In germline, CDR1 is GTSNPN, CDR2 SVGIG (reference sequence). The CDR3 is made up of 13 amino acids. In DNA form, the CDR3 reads TGTGCCTGGAGTGTCGGGAGTGGAACTGAAGCTTTCTTT. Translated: CAWSVGSGTEAFF.

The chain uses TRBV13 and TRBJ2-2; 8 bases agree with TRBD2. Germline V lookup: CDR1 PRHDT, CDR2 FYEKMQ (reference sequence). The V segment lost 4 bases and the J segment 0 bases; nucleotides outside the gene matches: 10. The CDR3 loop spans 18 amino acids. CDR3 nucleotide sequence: TGTGCCAGCAGCTCACCCCGGACTAGCAGAGCGAACACCGGGGAGCTGTTTTTT. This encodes CASSSPRTSRANTGELFF.

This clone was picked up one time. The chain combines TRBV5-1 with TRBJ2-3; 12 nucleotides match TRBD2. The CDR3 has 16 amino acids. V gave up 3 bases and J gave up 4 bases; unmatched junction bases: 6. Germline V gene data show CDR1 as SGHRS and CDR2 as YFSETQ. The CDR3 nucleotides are TGCGCCAGCAGCTCAGGACTAGCGGGATCTTCAGATACGCAGTATTTT. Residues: CASSSGLAGSSDTQYF.

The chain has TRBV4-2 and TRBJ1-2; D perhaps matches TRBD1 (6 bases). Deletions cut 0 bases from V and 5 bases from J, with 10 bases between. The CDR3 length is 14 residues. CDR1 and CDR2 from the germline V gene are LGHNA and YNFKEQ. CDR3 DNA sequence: TGTGCCAGCAGCCAAGACGCCCAGGGGTATGGCTACACCTTC. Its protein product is CASSQDAQGYGYTF.